The 19 T cell receptor beta chains listed next were all sequenced from one sample in a study of blood T cells in healthy people across ages. Using a J-beta primer mix together with a sample-barcoded 5' primer, a second PCR was run for about 6 to 11 cycles. TCRdb reanalysed the 5' RACE reads using MiXCR and keeps one entry per CDR3 protein. The sample has 500,000 to 550,000 distinct CDR3 sequences, approximately 25% seen once. The sample was also reused in another study, on T cells of mothers and their children.

Sample: blood. The receptors were gathered from a boy aged 10-17 years in good health.

This clonotype occurred a few times. The rearrangement uses TRBV20-1 and TRBJ2-7; 8 bases match TRBD2. This CDR3 contains 14 residues. Germline V CDR1 and CDR2: DFQATT, SNEGSKA (reference sequence). V shed 7 bases, J shed 0 bases, and the junction held 8 bases outside the gene matches. For the CDR3, the DNA is TGCAGTGTTTATCAGCGGGAGTCCTCCTACGAGCAGTACTTC. Translating it yields CSVYQRESSYEQYF.

The CDR3 is CASSLGSAGTNEQFF. The CDR3 bases are TGTGCCAGCAGTTTAGGGTCGGCAGGGACTAATGAGCAGTTCTTC. The J gene is TRBJ2-1, the V gene TRBV28, with D perhaps matching TRBD2 (6 bases). There are 15 residues in the CDR3. Trimming took 2 bases from V and 7 from J, leaving 15 bases between them. Germline V lookup: CDR1 MDHEN, CDR2 SYDVKM.

The chain uses TRBV21-1 and TRBJ2-5; the DNA was not used to check the table's D call, TRBD2. TRBV21-1 is deemed a pseudogene. This CDR3 region has 15 residues. DNA for the CDR3: TGTGCCAGGACGCGGACTAGCGAGAACCAAGAGACCCAGTACTTC. Its translation: CARTRTSENQETQYF.

This clonotype was observed a handful of times. The V call is TRBV9, the J call TRBJ2-1; 7 bases are shared with TRBD2. From germline, CDR1 is SGDLS and CDR2 YYNGEE. The CDR3 spans 14 residues. Germline trimming cut 5 bases from V and 9 bases from J; bases unmatched to any gene: 11. The CDR3 sequence: CASSTSGVTTEQFF. CDR3 DNA: TGTGCCAGCAGTACGAGCGGGGTAACTACTGAGCAGTTCTTC.

The chain uses TRBV6-5 and TRBJ2-3; D ambiguous. Germline-derived CDR1 and CDR2 are MNHEY and SVGAGI. CDR3 length: 16 residues. Trimming cost V 6 bases and J 6 bases, with 22 bases left between them. The CDR3: CASREQMTPPTDTQYF. CDR3 DNA: TGTGCCAGCAGGGAGCAGATGACCCCTCCGACGGATACGCAGTATTTT.

V usage is TRBV6-5 and J usage is TRBJ1-2, with D possibly being TRBD1 (6 bases). V lost 7 bases to trimming and J lost 3 bases, with 12 bases between them. CDR1 is MNHEY and CDR2 is SVGAGI in the germline V gene. The CDR3 length is 13 residues. The CDR3 spells CASKIQGHYGYTF. In nucleotides, the CDR3 is TGTGCCAGCAAGATACAGGGCCACTATGGCTACACCTTC.

A few counts support this clonotype. The chain links TRBV14 to TRBJ1-5; D is undetermined. V lost 1 base and J 8 bases, leaving 9 bases between the germline ends. The CDR3 sequence is 13 residues long. The germline V gene encodes CDR1 SGHDN and CDR2 FVKESK. Here the CDR3 reads CASSQVNGEPQHF. CDR3 in DNA: TGTGCCAGCAGCCAAGTTAATGGCGAGCCCCAGCATTTT.

This clonotype was counted between two and nine times. The V call is TRBV20-1, the J call TRBJ2-5, with TRBD2 identical over 9 bases. This CDR3 has 14 residues. CDR1 and CDR2 (germline): DFQATT, SNEGSKA (reference sequence). J was trimmed by 6 bases and V by 5 bases; bases with no gene match: 10. The chain's CDR3 is CSAGAKRGAQTQYF. CDR3 DNA: TGCAGTGCTGGTGCCAAGCGGGGGGCTCAGACCCAGTACTTC.

The chain is built from TRBV6-5 and TRBJ2-1; 8 nucleotides match TRBD1. CDR1 is MNHEY, CDR2 SVGAGI, per germline. The length of the CDR3 is 14 residues. V was clipped by 6 bases and J by 2 bases; unmatched bases: 3. The CDR3: CASRKDRAYNEQFF. The CDR3 DNA reads as TGTGCCAGCAGAAAGGACAGGGCCTACAATGAGCAGTTCTTC.

This clonotype was recorded a few times. For the CDR3, the DNA is TGTGCCAGCTCTGAGGACCTAAACTATGGCTACACCTTC. It translates to CASSEDLNYGYTF. The chain has TRBV6-5 and TRBJ1-2; D is unresolved. The CDR3 totals 13 residues. V was shortened by 8 bases and J by 2 bases, with 12 bases between the two germline ends. The V gene's germline CDR1 is MNHEY and CDR2 SVGAGI.

This clonotype turned up a few times. The rearrangement uses TRBV4-3 and TRBJ2-7, with TRBD1 as a possible D gene (5 bases). V lost 1 base and J 2 bases, leaving 12 bases between the germline ends. The germline CDR1 and CDR2 sequences are LGHNA and YSLEER. The CDR3 is 15 amino acids. The chain's CDR3 is CASSQGSGATYEQYF. The CDR3, as DNA: TGCGCCAGCAGCCAAGGCAGTGGGGCGACCTACGAGCAGTACTTC.

This chain uses TRBV20-1 with TRBJ2-5, with D possibly matching TRBD2 (6 bases). V dropped 2 bases and J dropped 5 bases, with 27 bases sitting between them. The CDR3 is 18 amino acids. Germline values: CDR1 DFQATT, CDR2 SNEGSKA (reference sequence). The CDR3 DNA reads TGCAGTGCTAGACCCGGGAGTGCGTTTTCGCCCGAAACGGAGACCCAGTACTTC. Its translation is CSARPGSAFSPETETQYF.

This clonotype was counted only a few times. The chain links TRBV4-3 to TRBJ1-5, with 8 bases fitting TRBD1. With 0 bases clipped from V and 6 bases from J, the junction kept 4 bases outside the gene matches. The germline V gene has CDR1 LGHNA and CDR2 YSLEER. The CDR3 length is 15 residues. The CDR3 sequence is CASSQDGDRPQPQHF. Written as DNA, the CDR3 is TGCGCCAGCAGCCAAGATGGGGACAGGCCTCAGCCCCAGCATTTT.

The genes are TRBV7-9 and TRBJ2-5, with 11 bases that match TRBD1. The DNA end is a closer match to TRBJ2-7, so the J assignment may be wrong. The CDR3 contains 13 residues. The germline V gene encodes CDR1 SEHNR and CDR2 FQNEAQ (reference sequence). Here the CDR3 reads CATPGQGDYEQYF. CDR3 nucleotides: TGTGCCACCCCGGGACAGGGGGACTACGAGCAGTACTTC.

The chain recombines TRBV4-1 with TRBJ2-7, with 8 bases fitting TRBD2. V shed 1 base, J shed 2 bases, and the junction held 4 bases outside the gene matches. The CDR3 covers 15 residues. CDR1 is MGHRA and CDR2 is YSYEKL in the germline V gene. In DNA, the CDR3 is TGCGCCAGCAGCCAAGCAACTAGCGGACCCTACGAGCAGTACTTC. This encodes CASSQATSGPYEQYF.

The genes are TRBV7-2 and TRBJ2-5; D perhaps matches TRBD2 (5 bases). The CDR3 sequence is 14 residues long. With 5 bases removed from V and 1 base from J, the gap between germline ends came to 11 bases. Germline CDR1 and CDR2: SGHTA and FQGNSA. Here the CDR3 reads CASSPRRGQETQYF. The CDR3 nucleotides read TGTGCCAGCAGCCCGAGACGGGGCCAAGAGACCCAGTACTTC.

The chain is built from TRBV7-9 and TRBJ1-2, with D unclear. Trimming took 6 bases from V and 4 from J, leaving 12 bases between them. The CDR3 is 13 residues long. The germline CDR1 and CDR2 sequences are SEHNR and FQNEAQ (reference sequence). CDR3: CASRSIRTYGYTF. The CDR3, as DNA: TGTGCCAGCAGATCAATTAGGACCTATGGCTACACCTTC. The full variable domain, completed using reference TRBV7-9 and TRBJ1-2, is DTGVSQNPRHKITKRGQNVTFRCDPISEHNRLYWYRQTLGQGPEFLTYFQNEAQLEKSRLLSDRFSAERPKGSFSTLEIQRTEQGDSAMYLCASRSIRTYGYTFGSGTRLTVV.

The V and J genes are TRBV4-3 and TRBJ2-7, with a possible D match to TRBD2 (6 bases). There are 16 residues in the CDR3. Looked up from germline, CDR1 is LGHNA and CDR2 is YSLEER. Trimming removed 0 bases from V and 6 bases from J, with 18 bases in between. CDR3 protein: CASSQDLMGLPSEQYF. CDR3 DNA sequence: TGCGCCAGCAGCCAAGATCTGATGGGACTTCCATCCGAGCAGTACTTC.

A single count supports this clonotype. One end of the junction does not line up with germline, which may come from a read error. This rearrangement joins TRBV7-9 to TRBJ2-5; no definite D call. The germline V gene encodes CDR1 SEHNR and CDR2 FQNEAQ (reference sequence). The CDR3 covers 10 residues. CDR3 DNA: TGTGCCAGCAGCTCTCGGGCCGTTGTCTTC. As protein: CASSSRAVVF.